These T cell receptor beta chains were read from a single sample in a study of cytomegalovirus exposure and HLA in healthy donors. Sequencing was performed with immunoSEQ multiplex PCR; in TCRdb, only in-frame clones are kept and a portion is missing. Here the sample spans some 130,000 clones, more than 8% being singletons. The specimen was PBMCs. All receptors come from a man aged 50 to 60 in good health and CMV-seronegative. Each CDR3 is given with its conserved first and last residue. The D gene is left open where the match is weak. Where a row states a size, it is once, few, many or the class of an expanded clone; other rows omit it.

TRBJ2-5,few,TRBV6-5,TRBD1,TGTGCCAGCCGAGGGGGACAGGGAAAGACCCAGTACTTC,CASRGGQGKTQYF
TRBJ2-2,-,TRBV2,TRBD2,TGTGCCAGCAGTGAATATCTTGTGATGGGAGGGCCGGGGACCGGGGAGCTGTTTTTT,CASSEYLVMGGPGTGELFF
TRBJ1-5,few,TRBV7-3,-,TGTGCCAGCAGCTTGCAGAGCAATCAGCCCCAGCATTTT,CASSLQSNQPQHF
TRBJ1-5,few,TRBV6-1,-,TGTGCCAGCAGTGCCTTACAGGCGGATCAGCCCCAGCATTTT,CASSALQADQPQHF
TRBJ2-7,few,TRBV21-1,-,TGTGCCAGCAGCCCTACAGGGGGTGAGGACGAGCAGTACTTC,CASSPTGGEDEQYF
TRBJ2-6,-,TRBV28,-,TGTGCCAGCAGTCACGAACAGGGTGACGGGGCCAACGTCCTGACTTTC,CASSHEQGDGANVLTF
TRBJ2-7,few,TRBV4-1,-,TGCGCCAGCAGCCCGAGGGACAAGGACGAGCAGTACTTC,CASSPRDKDEQYF
TRBJ1-3,-,TRBV6-5,-,TGTGCCAGCAGGGACACCCCAAGAAACACCATATATTTT,CASRDTPRNTIYF
TRBJ2-2,few,TRBV19,TRBD1,TGTGCCAGTAGTCCGGGACAGGTCGCACCCCTGAACACCGGGGAGCTGTTTTTT,CASSPGQVAPLNTGELFF
TRBJ1-2,few,TRBV6-6,TRBD1,TGTGCCAGCAGTTCGAGGACAGGGGGGAACTATGGCTACACCTTC,CASSSRTGGNYGYTF
TRBJ1-6,few,TRBV6-6,-,TGTGCCAGCGCCCGAAACAGGGACGGGGATTCACCCCTCCACTTT,CASARNRDGDSPLHF
TRBJ1-1,-,TRBV25-1,-,TGTGCCAGCAGTGAAACGGATACGATGAGGGTCGCGGGCACTGAAGCTTTCTTT,CASSETDTMRVAGTEAFF
TRBJ2-3,-,TRBV4-1,TRBD2,TGCGCCAGCAGACGAAAGGGGGAAAAGCGGGGGATTACAGATACGCAGTATTTT,CASRRKGEKRGITDTQYF
TRBJ2-5,-,TRBV7-7,-,TGTGCTAGCAGCTTAGGCAGGGGCCAAGAGACCCAGTACTTC,CASSLGRGQETQYF
TRBJ1-1,-,TRBV5-4,TRBD1,TGTGCCAGCAGCTCCCACAAGGACAGGGCGCCTGAAGCTTTCTTT,CASSSHKDRAPEAFF
TRBJ2-3,few,TRBV5-1,TRBD2,TGCGCCAGCAGATCAGGACTAGCTAGTTCCGCAGATACGCAGTATTTT,CASRSGLASSADTQYF
TRBJ1-5,-,TRBV30,-,TGTGCCTGGGGGGCCCGAAATAGCAATCAGCCCCAGCATTTT,CAWGARNSNQPQHF
TRBJ1-5,-,TRBV19,-,TGTGCCAGTAGAATGACGGACTATCTTAATCAGCCCCAGCATTTT,CASRMTDYLNQPQHF
TRBJ1-5,few,TRBV11-2,TRBD1,TGTGCCAGCAGCCAATCGGACAGGGTGGGTCAGCCCCAGCATTTT,CASSQSDRVGQPQHF
TRBJ2-1,-,TRBV27,TRBD2,TGTGCCAGCAGTTTTGGCGGGGGTTCCTACAATGAGCAGTTCTTC,CASSFGGGSYNEQFF
TRBJ2-7,-,TRBV7-9,TRBD2,TGTGCCAGCAGCATGGGTAGCGGGGGTGTTGACGAGCAGTACTTC,CASSMGSGGVDEQYF
TRBJ2-1,few,TRBV11-3,-,TGTGCCAGCAGCTTGGAGGGTCTCCGCGAGAATGAGCAGTTCTTC,CASSLEGLRENEQFF
TRBJ2-7,few,TRBV6-6,-,TGTGCCAGCAGTTACCCCGGGCAGGGAACCTACGAGCAGTACTTC,CASSYPGQGTYEQYF
TRBJ2-5,-,TRBV6-5,TRBD2,TGTGCCAGCAACAAGAAGCGGGGGGGCCGAGAGACCCAGTACTTC,CASNKKRGGRETQYF
TRBJ2-5,few,TRBV6-6,-,TGTGCCAGCAGTTTAAACAAGCAAGAGACCCAGTACTTC,CASSLNKQETQYF
TRBJ1-5,many,TRBV2,-,TGTGCCAGCAGTGATCCCATCTTGGGGGGAACGGGCAATCAGCCCCAGCATTTT,CASSDPILGGTGNQPQHF
TRBJ2-2,few,TRBV7-9,-,TGTGCCAGCAGCTTTTGGCAGGGGAACACCGGGGAGCTGTTTTTT,CASSFWQGNTGELFF
TRBJ2-1,-,TRBV5-1,TRBD1,TGCGCCAGCAGCTTGGAGGGGGCCGGGACAAAGGAGCAGTTCTTC,CASSLEGAGTKEQFF
TRBJ2-3,-,TRBV7-6,-,TGTGCCAGCAGCCGGGAGATCGCAGATACGCAGTATTTT,CASSREIADTQYF
TRBJ2-3,-,TRBV30,TRBD2,TGTGCCTGGAGTGGTGCGGGGGGTTTCACAGATACGCAGTATTTT,CAWSGAGGFTDTQYF
TRBJ1-1,few,TRBV29-1,TRBD1,TGCAGCGCCAGCCAGGGGGCGGATTACACTGAAGCTTTCTTT,CSASQGADYTEAFF
TRBJ2-5,few,TRBV7-3,TRBD1,TGTGCCAGCAGCCCGGACAGGGGACATGAGACCCAGTACTTC,CASSPDRGHETQYF
TRBJ1-2,few,TRBV7-9,TRBD1,TGTGCCAGCAGCTACGGACAGGGGGCAACTGGCTACACCTTC,CASSYGQGATGYTF
TRBJ2-1,few,TRBV29-1,TRBD2,TGCAGCGTTGCTGTACTAGCGGTTGGGAATGAGCAGTTCTTC,CSVAVLAVGNEQFF
TRBJ1-1,-,TRBV18,-,TGTGCCAGCTCACCCGGGGGACTGCTAGATGAAGCTTTCTTT,CASSPGGLLDEAFF
TRBJ2-3,few,TRBV6-1,TRBD1,TGTGCCAGCAAGACAGGGAGCACAGATACGCAGTATTTT,CASKTGSTDTQYF
TRBJ2-5,-,TRBV14,TRBD2,TGTGCCAGCAGCCACACCCTTACGACTAGCGGGGCAGAGACCCAGTACTTC,CASSHTLTTSGAETQYF
TRBJ2-3,-,TRBV19,TRBD1,TGTGCCAGTCGGGACAGGGGCACAGATACGCAGTATTTT,CASRDRGTDTQYF
TRBJ1-1,-,TRBV2,-,TGTGCCAGCAGAGGGGTTATCATGAACACTGAAGCTTTCTTT,CASRGVIMNTEAFF
TRBJ1-1,-,TRBV30,-,TGTGCCTGGAGTGTTCAGGGGAACACTGAAGCTTTCTTT,CAWSVQGNTEAFF
TRBJ2-7,-,TRBV29-1,TRBD1,TGCAGCGTTGAGTTGGGACAGCGAAGTGACGAGCAGTACTTC,CSVELGQRSDEQYF
TRBJ2-7,-,TRBV7-6,TRBD2,TGTGCCAGCAGCTTAGCAGCGGGGAACTACGAGCAGTACTTC,CASSLAAGNYEQYF
TRBJ1-5,few,TRBV19,TRBD1,TGTGCCAGTAGCCTGCCCGGACAGGGTCATCAGCCCCAGCATTTT,CASSLPGQGHQPQHF
TRBJ1-4,-,TRBV6-5,-,TGTGCCAGCAGCTCCAACAAAGGGGTTAGCGAAAAACTGTTTTTT,CASSSNKGVSEKLFF
TRBJ1-1,-,TRBV21-1,-,TGTGCCAGCCCACACCGGGGCACAGGGGGCGACACTGAAGCTTTCTTT,CASPHRGTGGDTEAFF
TRBJ2-5,-,TRBV7-3,TRBD1,TGTGCCAGCAGCTTAACCGGGGACAGGGGAGGGAAGACCCAGTACTTC,CASSLTGDRGGKTQYF
TRBJ1-2,few,TRBV5-1,-,TGCGCCAGCAGTGAGGCAGGGAGGAACTATGGCTACACCTTC,CASSEAGRNYGYTF
TRBJ1-3,few,TRBV18,TRBD1,TGTGCCAGCTCAACACGACAGGGGCTGGGAAACACCATATATTTT,CASSTRQGLGNTIYF
TRBJ2-1,-,TRBV7-3,-,TGTGCCAGCAGCCTCGGGGTGGGTGAGCAGTTCTTC,CASSLGVGEQFF
TRBJ1-4,-,TRBV9,-,TGTGCCAGCTCGGCACCAGGGGAAAAACTGTTTTTT,CASSAPGEKLFF
TRBJ2-5,-,TRBV5-1,-,TGCGCCAGCAGCTTGGAACAGGGAAAACGGACCCAGTACTTC,CASSLEQGKRTQYF